This T cell receptor beta chain was observed in a study of blood T cell repertoires in COVID-19. Study summary: Sources were T cells, B-cell-depleted T cells, or PBMCs; the material itself was cDNA or gDNA.

The CDR3 runs 15 residues. Trimming left V 3 bases short and J 10 bases short, with 24 bases between. The germline V gene has CDR1 GTSNPN and CDR2 SVGIG (reference sequence). Study processing details: Reference gene primer amplification gave nucleated cell count estimates. The protocol was immunoSEQ multiplex PCR, while the TCRdb copy is restricted to in-frame clones and leaves out a portion. The DNA gave D and trimming, while V, J and clone size come from that table. The top ten clones hold 3.9% of a sample with roughly 320,000 clones, 85% to 95% of them seen once. The source of this sequence is a woman in her 30s who had been exposed to COVID-19. What was sequenced was PBMCs or T cells enriched from blood (not recorded which). This rearrangement joins TRBV30 to TRBJ1-2; no reliable D call. The CDR3 bases are TGTGCCTGGAGCCCCCGCTGGCCTCGCCCCGGAGACTACACCTTC. Its protein product is CAWSPRWPRPGDYTF.